The source of this T cell receptor beta chain is a study of blood T cell repertoires in COVID-19. The V end was cut by 4 bases, the J end by 5 bases, with 3 bases between. This CDR3 contains 11 residues. Produced via immunoSEQ multiplex PCR; TCRdb's table is partial and in-frame only. The sample has around 100,000 clones, 84% seen once; the top ten hold 2%. V is TRBV12-3 or TRBV12-4 and J is TRBJ2-1; D is unclear. The sequenced material came from peripheral blood. The sequence was collected from an older man with active or convalescent COVID-19. The CDR3 region has the DNA TGTGCCAGCAGTTCCGACAATGAGCAGTTCTTC. Its protein product is CASSSDNEQFF.